Below, one T cell receptor (beta chain) is given with its context. These data belong to a study of T-cell memory formation after mild COVID-19. UMIs and sample barcodes were carried by the TCR alpha and TCR beta cDNA libraries that 5'RACE produced using constant-segment primers. A single record per CDR3 protein comes from TCRdb applying MiXCR to the 5' RACE reads. The top ten clones hold around 21% of a sample with more than 250,000 distinct CDR3 sequences, about a sixth of them seen once. The CDR3 spans 22 residues. The germline V gene has CDR1 SGHRS and CDR2 YFSETQ. V was pared by 4 bases and J by 0 bases, with 22 bases of the junction left unmatched.

This receptor was identified in a man between 18 and 35 years old who had mild COVID-19 (a few samples of this study predate the infection). Cell type and time point are not known. This chain connects TRBV5-1 to TRBJ2-1; 10 bases are a match to TRBD1. Sample: PBMCs or a T cell subset sorted from them (not recorded which). CDR3: CASSPWGPGQGSLPSSYNEQFF. The CDR3 DNA reads TGCGCCAGCAGCCCGTGGGGTCCGGGACAGGGGTCTCTCCCTAGCTCCTACAATGAGCAGTTCTTC.